This TCR beta chain was captured by sequencing in a study of CD8+ T cells in alopecia areata. Extraction of RNA preceded its reverse transcription into cDNA, which served as the sequencing template. Produced via immunoSEQ multiplex PCR; TCRdb's table is partial and in-frame only. The table records 150,000 to 200,000 clones, less than 75% of them present only once. The germline CDR1 and CDR2 sequences are GTSNPN and SVGIG (reference sequence). The V and J ends lost 1 base and 6 bases, in that order; junction bases with no gene match: 6. The length of the CDR3 is 14 residues. This TCR was recovered from a human donor with alopecia areata. V usage is TRBV30 and J usage is TRBJ2-7, with 10 bases aligning to TRBD1. This sample comprised CD8+ T cells sorted from blood, obtained at week 0. This CDR3 reads CAWSAFRDRGEQYF. For the CDR3, the DNA is TGTGCCTGGAGTGCGTTCCGGGACAGGGGCGAGCAGTACTTC.